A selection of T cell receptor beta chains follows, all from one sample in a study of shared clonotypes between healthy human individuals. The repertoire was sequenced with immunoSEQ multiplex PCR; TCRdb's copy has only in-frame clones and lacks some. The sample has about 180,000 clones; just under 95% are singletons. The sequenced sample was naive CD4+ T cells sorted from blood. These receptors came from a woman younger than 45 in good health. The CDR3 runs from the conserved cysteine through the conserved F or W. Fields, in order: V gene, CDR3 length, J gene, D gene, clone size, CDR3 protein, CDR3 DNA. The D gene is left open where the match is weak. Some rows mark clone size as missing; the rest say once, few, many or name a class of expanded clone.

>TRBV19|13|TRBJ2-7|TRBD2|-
CASSIRREFEQYF
TGTGCCAGTAGTATTCGGCGGGAGTTCGAGCAGTACTTC
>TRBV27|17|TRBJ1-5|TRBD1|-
CASSMGQGRGSNQPQHF
TGTGCCAGCAGTATGGGACAGGGGAGAGGGAGCAATCAGCCCCAGCATTTT
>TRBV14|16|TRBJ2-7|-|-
CASSHRRDLKPYEQYF
TGTGCCAGCAGCCACCGCCGGGACTTGAAACCTTACGAGCAGTACTTC
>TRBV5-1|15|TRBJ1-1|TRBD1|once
CASSLQGEGSAEAFF
TGCGCCAGCAGCCTACAGGGGGAAGGGTCCGCTGAAGCTTTCTTT
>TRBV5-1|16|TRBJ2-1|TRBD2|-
CASSHIRTSGYNEQFF
TGCGCCAGCAGCCACATCAGGACTAGCGGATACAATGAGCAGTTCTTC
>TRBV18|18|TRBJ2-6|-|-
CASSPLGGSHSGANVLTF
TGTGCCAGCTCACCCCTCGGTGGCTCCCACTCTGGGGCCAACGTCCTGACTTTC
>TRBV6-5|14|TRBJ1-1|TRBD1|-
CASSYSPGTVEAFF
TGTGCCAGCAGTTACAGTCCCGGGACAGTTGAAGCTTTCTTT
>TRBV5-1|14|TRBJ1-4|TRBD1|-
CASSWGQGGEKLFF
TGCGCCAGCAGCTGGGGACAGGGCGGCGAAAAACTGTTTTTT
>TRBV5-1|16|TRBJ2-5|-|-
CASSLPPGPRRGTQYF
TGCGCCAGCAGCCTGCCCCCGGGACCAAGACGGGGGACCCAGTACTTC
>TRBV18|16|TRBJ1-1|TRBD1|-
CASSSRDRGASTEAFF
TGTGCCAGCTCATCCCGGGACAGGGGCGCCTCAACTGAAGCTTTCTTT
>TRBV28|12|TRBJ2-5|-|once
CASRAHLETQYF
TGTGCCAGCAGAGCACATTTAGAGACCCAGTACTTC
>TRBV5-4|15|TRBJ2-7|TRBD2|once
CASDPDREAMNEQYF
TGTGCCAGCGACCCGGATCGGGAGGCTATGAACGAGCAGTACTTC
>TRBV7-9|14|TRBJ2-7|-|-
CASSHREWTYEQYF
TGTGCCAGCAGCCACAGGGAATGGACCTACGAGCAGTACTTC
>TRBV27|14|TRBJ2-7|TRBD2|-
CASSRRLARYEQYF
TGTGCCAGCAGCCGGAGACTAGCTCGGTACGAGCAGTACTTC
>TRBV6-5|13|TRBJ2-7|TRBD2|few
CASRSSGRYEQYF
TGTGCCAGCAGGTCTAGCGGGAGGTACGAGCAGTACTTC
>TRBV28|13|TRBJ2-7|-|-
CASRTGVAYEQYF
TGTGCCAGCAGGACAGGAGTCGCCTACGAGCAGTACTTC
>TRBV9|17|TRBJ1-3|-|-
CASSVDSDRGTGNTIYF
TGTGCCAGCAGCGTAGATAGTGACAGAGGAACTGGAAACACCATATATTTT
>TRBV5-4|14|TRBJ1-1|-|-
CASRNRADNTEAFF
TGTGCCAGCAGAAACAGGGCAGATAACACTGAAGCTTTCTTT
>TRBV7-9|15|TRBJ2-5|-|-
CASSLPQGRKGGQYF
TGTGCCAGCAGCTTACCGCAGGGACGAAAGGGGGGGCAGTACTTC
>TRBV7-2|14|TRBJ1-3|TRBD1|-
CASSSGTGGNTIYF
TGTGCCAGCAGCTCCGGGACAGGGGGAAACACCATATATTTT
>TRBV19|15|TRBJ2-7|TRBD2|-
CASSIGGSLTYEQYF
TGTGCCAGTAGTATTGGCGGGAGTCTGACCTACGAGCAGTACTTC
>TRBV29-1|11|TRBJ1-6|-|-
CSATQDSPLHF
TGCAGCGCTACACAGGATTCACCCCTCCACTTT
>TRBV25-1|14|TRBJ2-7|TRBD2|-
CASSEKAGVGEQYF
TGTGCCAGCAGTGAAAAAGCGGGAGTTGGAGAGCAGTACTTC
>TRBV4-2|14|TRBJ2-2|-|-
CASSQDTGSGELFF
TGTGCCAGCAGCCAAGACACAGGCAGCGGGGAGCTGTTTTTT
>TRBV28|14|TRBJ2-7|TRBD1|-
CASSRAGTGYEQYF
TGTGCCAGCAGTCGGGCCGGGACAGGCTACGAGCAGTACTTC
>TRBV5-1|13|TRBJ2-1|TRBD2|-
CASGLLAGDEQFF
TGCGCCAGCGGCCTCCTAGCGGGAGATGAGCAGTTCTTC
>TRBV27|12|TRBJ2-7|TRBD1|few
CAIRTGGYEQYF
TGTGCCATCCGTACAGGGGGATACGAGCAGTACTTC
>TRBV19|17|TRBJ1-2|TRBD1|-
CASSIRDRSQGPYGYTF
TGTGCCAGTAGTATTAGGGACAGGAGTCAAGGCCCCTATGGCTACACCTTC
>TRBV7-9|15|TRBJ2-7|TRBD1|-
CATTGALSHPYEQYF
TGTGCCACAACAGGGGCCCTAAGCCACCCCTACGAGCAGTACTTC
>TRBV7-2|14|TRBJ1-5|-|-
CASSPHGSNQPQHF
TGTGCCAGCAGCCCACACGGTAGCAATCAGCCCCAGCATTTT
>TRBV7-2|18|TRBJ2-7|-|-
CASSSRDNYLREGPEQYF
TGTGCCAGCAGCTCCCGGGACAACTATCTCCGGGAAGGTCCCGAGCAGTACTTC
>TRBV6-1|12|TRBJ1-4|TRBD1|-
CASSESAGTVRF
TGTGCCAGCAGTGAATCTGCCGGGACAGTTCGTTTT
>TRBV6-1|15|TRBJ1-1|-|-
CASSGGQPMNTEAFF
TGTGCCAGCAGTGGTGGACAGCCCATGAACACTGAAGCTTTCTTT
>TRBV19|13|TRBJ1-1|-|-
CASSWMEGTEAFF
TGTGCCAGTAGTTGGATGGAGGGCACTGAAGCTTTCTTT
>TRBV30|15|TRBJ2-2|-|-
CALPRVAANTGELFF
TGTGCCTTGCCCCGGGTAGCGGCCAACACCGGGGAGCTGTTTTTT
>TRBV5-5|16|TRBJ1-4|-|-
CASSNAPRNSNEKLFF
TGTGCCAGCAGCAACGCCCCCAGGAACTCTAATGAAAAACTGTTTTTT
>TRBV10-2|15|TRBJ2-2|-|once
CASRTPTVVTGELFF
TGCGCCAGCAGGACCCCTACGGTTGTCACCGGGGAGCTGTTTTTT
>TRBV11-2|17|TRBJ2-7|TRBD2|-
CASSLVFTSGNPYEQYF
TGTGCCAGCAGCTTAGTATTTACTAGCGGGAACCCCTACGAGCAGTACTTC
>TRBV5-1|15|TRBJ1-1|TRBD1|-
CASISGQGAGTEAFF
TGCGCCAGCATCTCGGGACAGGGGGCTGGGACTGAAGCTTTCTTT
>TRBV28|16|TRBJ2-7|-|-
CASSLAGTPLSLEQYF
TGTGCCAGCAGTCTCGCCGGGACTCCCCTTTCTCTCGAGCAGTACTTC
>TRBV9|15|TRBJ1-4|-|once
CASSESMGVGEKLFF
TGTGCCAGCAGCGAGTCGATGGGAGTAGGTGAAAAACTGTTTTTT
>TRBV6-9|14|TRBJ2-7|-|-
CASSYALDVKRGYF
TGTGCCAGCAGTTATGCGTTGGACGTTAAAAGGGGCTACTTC
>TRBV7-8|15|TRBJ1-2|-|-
CASSLARTVDYGYTF
TGTGCCAGCAGCTTAGCGCGCACGGTCGACTATGGCTACACCTTC
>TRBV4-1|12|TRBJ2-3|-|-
CASSTTTDTQYF
TGCGCCAGCAGCACAACCACAGATACGCAGTATTTT
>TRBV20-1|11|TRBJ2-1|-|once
CSARPGPEQFF
TGCAGTGCTAGACCCGGGCCTGAGCAGTTCTTC
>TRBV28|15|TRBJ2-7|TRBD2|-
CASRGTSGSSYEQYF
TGTGCCAGCAGAGGGACTAGCGGTTCCTCCTACGAGCAGTACTTC
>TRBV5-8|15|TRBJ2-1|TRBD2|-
CASSSSGSSYNEQFF
TGTGCCAGCAGCAGTAGCGGGAGCTCCTACAATGAGCAGTTCTTC
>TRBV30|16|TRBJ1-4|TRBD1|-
CAWNPGQGSANEKLFF
TGTGCCTGGAACCCGGGACAGGGTAGTGCTAATGAAAAACTGTTTTTT
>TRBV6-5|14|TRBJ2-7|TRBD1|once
CASRKQGQGGEQYF
TGTGCCAGCAGGAAACAGGGACAGGGTGGCGAGCAGTACTTC
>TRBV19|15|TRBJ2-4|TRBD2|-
CASRRTSGRQDIQYF
TGTGCCAGTAGGAGGACTAGCGGGAGACAGGACATTCAGTACTTC
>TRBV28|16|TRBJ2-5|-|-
CASRPSTFRVQETQYF
TGTGCCAGCAGACCCTCCACCTTCAGGGTCCAAGAGACCCAGTACTTC
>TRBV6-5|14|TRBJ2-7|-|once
CASSDRRGPLEQYF
TGTGCCAGCAGCGACCGCCGGGGGCCCCTCGAGCAGTACTTC
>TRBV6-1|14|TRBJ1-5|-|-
CASREGGGNQPQHF
TGTGCCAGCAGGGAAGGGGGGGGCAATCAGCCCCAGCATTTT
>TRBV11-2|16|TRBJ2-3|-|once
CASTNGGGVSTDTQYF
TGTGCCAGCACCAACGGGGGCGGGGTAAGCACAGATACGCAGTATTTT
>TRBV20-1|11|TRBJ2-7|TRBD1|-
CSAQTGVEQYF
TGCAGTGCTCAGACAGGGGTTGAGCAGTACTTC
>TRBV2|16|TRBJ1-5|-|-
CASSKYSGGGGQPQHF
TGTGCCAGCAGCAAATATAGCGGGGGTGGCGGTCAGCCCCAGCATTTT
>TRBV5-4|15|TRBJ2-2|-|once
CASSLEGWHTGELFF
TGTGCCAGCAGCTTGGAGGGGTGGCACACCGGGGAGCTGTTTTTT
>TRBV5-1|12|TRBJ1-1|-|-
CASSLGATEAFF
TGCGCCAGCAGCTTGGGTGCCACTGAAGCTTTCTTT
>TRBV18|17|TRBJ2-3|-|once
CASSPQLGGPSTDTQYF
TGTGCCAGCTCACCACAATTAGGGGGGCCTAGCACAGATACGCAGTATTTT